The sequence of this T cell receptor beta chain was determined in a study of T cells after somatic rescue of genetic block. TCRdb's table, derived via immunoSEQ multiplex PCR, lists solely in-frame clones and lacks some. The sample lists 80,000 to 90,000 clones, approximately 90% occurring once. This clone has just a few counts. Trimming cost V 7 bases and J 4 bases; bases outside gene matches: 9. There are 14 residues in the CDR3. Germline loops: CDR1 SGHRS, CDR2 YFSETQ. Sequenced material: peripheral blood mononuclear cells (PBMCs). The V call is TRBV5-1, the J call TRBJ1-2; 8 bases align to TRBD1. The source of this sequence is a young woman. CDR3 region: CASGWGDRGYGYTF. Written as DNA, the CDR3 is TGCGCCAGCGGTTGGGGAGACAGGGGCTATGGCTACACCTTC.